This T cell receptor (beta chain) emerged from a study of beta chain features in type 1 diabetes. Study-wide results and caveats: There was a moderate but significant shortening of TCRB CDR3s in all four CD4+ subsets of Type 1 diabetes patients.

This clone was seen many times. Its antigen is undetermined. The study reverse transcribed the entire isolated RNA, so it sequenced expressed TCRB transcripts. Sequencing of naive, central memory and regulatory T cell samples gave an average of about 3.9 million reads. Measured with immunoSEQ multiplex PCR; TCRdb has only the in-frame clones, and not every one. The sample lists roughly 300,000 clones; around 15% were seen once. The receptor was derived from a man aged 25 to 45 with type 1 diabetes. The sample comprised naive CD4+ T cells from blood.

Here the CDR3 DNA reads TGTGCCTGGAGTGTACCGCGGACAGGGAGGAAAAAACTGTTTTTT. This gives the protein CAWSVPRTGRKKLFF. The chain carries TRBV30 and TRBJ1-4, with 8 bases aligning to TRBD1. The J segment lost 9 bases and the V segment lost 0 bases, leaving 9 bases of the junction unmatched. The germline V gene has CDR1 GTSNPN and CDR2 SVGIG (reference sequence). CDR3 size: 15 residues.